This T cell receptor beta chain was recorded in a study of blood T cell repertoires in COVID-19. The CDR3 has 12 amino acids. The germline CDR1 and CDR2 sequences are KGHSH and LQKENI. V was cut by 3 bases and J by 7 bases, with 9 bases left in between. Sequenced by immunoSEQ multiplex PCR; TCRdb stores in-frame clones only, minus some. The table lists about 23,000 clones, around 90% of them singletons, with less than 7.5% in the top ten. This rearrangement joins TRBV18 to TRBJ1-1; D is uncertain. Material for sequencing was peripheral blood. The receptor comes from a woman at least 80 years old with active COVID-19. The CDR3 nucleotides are TGTGCCAGCTCACCTGCCGGGTTTGAAGCTTTCTTT. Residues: CASSPAGFEAFF.